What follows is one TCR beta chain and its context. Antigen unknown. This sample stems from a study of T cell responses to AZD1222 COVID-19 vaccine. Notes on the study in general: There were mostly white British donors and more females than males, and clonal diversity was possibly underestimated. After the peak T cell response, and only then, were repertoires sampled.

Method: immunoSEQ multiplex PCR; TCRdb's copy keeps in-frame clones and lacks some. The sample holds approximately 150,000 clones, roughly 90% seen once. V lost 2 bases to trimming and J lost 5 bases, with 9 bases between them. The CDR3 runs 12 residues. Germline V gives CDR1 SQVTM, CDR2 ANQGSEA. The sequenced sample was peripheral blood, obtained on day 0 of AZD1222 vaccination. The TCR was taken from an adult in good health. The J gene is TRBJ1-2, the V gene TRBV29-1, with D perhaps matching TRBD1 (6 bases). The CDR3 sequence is CSVEQGSYGYTF. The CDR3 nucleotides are TGCAGCGTTGAACAGGGGAGTTATGGCTACACCTTC.